This entry concerns a single T cell receptor (beta chain). As yet, its antigen is unknown. Sequenced by immunoSEQ multiplex PCR; TCRdb stores in-frame clones only, minus some. The sample holds some 2,500,000 clones, 85% to 95% seen once. This CDR3 has 14 residues. Germline V gives CDR1 SGHNT, CDR2 YYREEE (reference sequence). V shed 2 bases, J shed 5 bases, and the junction held 5 bases outside the gene matches. The sample originates from a study of shared clonotypes between healthy human individuals. Notes on the study in general: Sequencing of the sorted subsets was shown by rarefaction to be incomplete despite large depth. A handful of donors showed sharing of approximately 5% of naive CD4 clonotypes. As a rule, naive subsets had a larger estimated richness than memory subsets.

This receptor was taken from a man aged 18 to 30 in good health. Some clones in this sample may be carry-over from other donors' samples. The source material was naive CD4+ T cells from PBMCs. Subset defined: CD45RA+ positively selected. The chain carries TRBV5-4 and TRBJ1-2; 8 positions match TRBD1. The CDR3 loop is CASSFAGGGYGYTF. DNA for the CDR3: TGTGCCAGCAGCTTTGCAGGGGGCGGGTATGGCTACACCTTC.